The 8 T cell receptor beta chains below come from one sample, sequenced in a study of OX40 agonist ivuxolimab in advanced cancers. Library preparation was by the immunoSEQ multiplex PCR assay. Sourced from immuneACCESS, this table was stored by TCRdb with only in-frame sequences that have V and J called. A share of the clones is absent; for the studies checked, an unresolved V gene accounts for under half, and the remainder has no known explanation. The table for this sample lists roughly 90,000 clones; 94% of them were counted only once. The ten top clones hold roughly 2.6% of the sample. The sample consisted of CD4+ or CD8+ T cells sorted from blood, taken in a trial of the OX40 agonist ivuxolimab. The receptors here all came from an adult with an advanced solid tumor such as melanoma, head and neck, liver or kidney cancer.

The chain is built from TRBV7-2 and TRBJ1-3; no definite D call. This CDR3 has 16 amino acids. Germline V CDR1 and CDR2: SGHTA, FQGNSA. Trimming shortened V by 0 bases and J by 0 bases, and 9 bases separated the two germline ends. This CDR3 reads CASSLAPGVSGNTIYF. The CDR3 DNA follows: TGTGCCAGCAGCTTAGCCCCTGGTGTCTCTGGAAACACCATATATTTT.

The chain is built from TRBV25-1 and TRBJ2-7; D ambiguous. Trimming took off 4 bases at V and 2 bases at J, with 12 bases between the two ends. This CDR3 contains 14 residues. Germline loops: CDR1 MGHDK, CDR2 SYGVNS. The CDR3 is CASSGERFPYEQYF. CDR3 bases: TGTGCCAGCAGTGGAGAACGGTTTCCCTACGAGCAGTACTTC.

This sequence joins TRBV7-9 and TRBJ2-1; 10 bases agree with TRBD1. Trimming cost V 5 bases and J 3 bases; bases outside gene matches: 4. The length of the CDR3 is 15 residues. Germline CDR1 SEHNR, CDR2 FQNEAQ (reference sequence). As DNA, the CDR3 is TGTGCCAGCAGCGACCGGGACAGGGGCTACAATGAGCAGTTCTTC. This encodes CASSDRDRGYNEQFF.

V is TRBV5-5 and J is TRBJ2-5, with TRBD2 matching over 12 bases. Germline-derived CDR1 and CDR2 are SGHKS and YYEKEE (reference sequence). Trimming cost V 5 bases and J 11 bases; bases outside gene matches: 10. The CDR3 is 14 amino acids. The CDR3 coding sequence is TGTGCCAGCAGGGTTCTAGCGGGGGGGCCACAGCAGTACTTC. It specifies CASRVLAGGPQQYF. Drawing the rest from reference TRBV5-5 and TRBJ2-5, the complete variable domain is DAGVTQSPTHLIKTRGQQVTLRCSPISGHKSVSWYQQVLGQGPQFIFQYYEKEERGRGNFPDRFSARQFPNYSSELNVNALLLGDSALYLCASRVLAGGPQQYFGPGTRLLVL.

The chain uses TRBV30 and TRBJ1-1; D is unresolved. The ends were cut back, 3 bases at V and 4 bases at J, with 12 bases in the middle. In germline, CDR1 is GTSNPN, CDR2 SVGIG (reference sequence). CDR3 size: 13 residues. Written as DNA, the CDR3 is TGTGCCTGGAGGTGGGGAGGAGGCACTGAAGCTTTCTTT. Translation: CAWRWGGGTEAFF.

This clone appeared a single time. The chain employs TRBV13 and TRBJ2-7; D may be TRBD1 or TRBD2 (5 bases each). Trimming left V 2 bases short and J 4 bases short, with 9 bases between. In germline, CDR1 is PRHDT, CDR2 FYEKMQ (reference sequence). The CDR3 has 13 residues. In nucleotides, the CDR3 is TGTGCCAGCAGCTTAAGGGACCGTTACGAGCAGTACTTC. This codes for CASSLRDRYEQYF.

This chain links TRBV27 with TRBJ1-1, with a weak D call TRBD1 (6 bases). Trimming removed 0 bases at V and 5 bases at J, with 10 bases between. Looked up from germline, CDR1 is MNHEY and CDR2 is SMNVEV (reference sequence). CDR3 length: 14 residues. CDR3 nucleotides: TGTGCCAGCAGTTTATCGCCGAGGGGGACTGAAGCTTTCTTT. Protein sequence: CASSLSPRGTEAFF.

This chain uses TRBV9 with TRBJ2-7; possible D gene TRBD1, 6 bases. Germline V CDR1 and CDR2: SGDLS, YYNGEE. The CDR3 has 14 amino acids. With 0 bases removed from V and 1 base from J, the gap between germline ends came to 8 bases. The chain's CDR3 is CASSVATGSYEQYF. The CDR3, as DNA: TGTGCCAGCAGCGTAGCCACAGGGTCCTACGAGCAGTACTTC.